These T cell receptor beta chains were read from a single sample in a study of blood T cell repertoires in COVID-19. Assay used: immunoSEQ multiplex PCR; TCRdb lists only in-frame clones, some missing. The profile covers approximately 70,000 clones, with about 91% appearing a single time and roughly 13% taken by the ten largest. Sequencing was carried out using peripheral blood. The source is a human donor with active COVID-19. The donor label of this sample is uncertain. Both conserved end residues are part of each CDR3. D genes are given only for firm matches. A clone size is listed for some rows: how often the clone was seen (once, few, many), or a class if it is expanded.

CDR3 length	V gene	clone size	J gene	D gene	CDR3 DNA	CDR3 protein
16	TRBV10-2	NA	TRBJ2-2	TRBD2	TGCGCCAGCAGTCTGGGACTAGGAGTGGACACCGGGGAGCTGTTTTTT	CASSLGLGVDTGELFF
15	TRBV19	NA	TRBJ2-1	NA	TGTGCCAGTAGTATAGTAACTAGCTCATACAATGAGCAGTTCTTC	CASSIVTSSYNEQFF
15	TRBV4-2	NA	TRBJ2-7	TRBD1	TGTGCCAGCAGCCACGGACAGGGGGCGAACTACGAGCAGTACTTC	CASSHGQGANYEQYF
14	TRBV2	few	TRBJ1-6	NA	TGTGCCAGCACCGCCGACGGGGAACATTCACCCCTCCACTTT	CASTADGEHSPLHF
18	TRBV5-8	once	TRBJ2-1	TRBD1	TGTGCCAGCAGCCGCAAACCCGCGAGGACAGGGGCCTACAATGAGCAGTTCTTC	CASSRKPARTGAYNEQFF
15	TRBV19	NA	TRBJ1-1	TRBD1	TGTGCCAGTATGGGGACAGGGGGCAGGAACACTGAAGCTTTCTTT	CASMGTGGRNTEAFF
16	TRBV10-3	NA	TRBJ2-1	TRBD2	TGTGCCATCACCGGTATGACTAGCCGGGGGATGGGTGAGCAGTTCTTC	CAITGMTSRGMGEQFF
15	TRBV24-1	NA	TRBJ1-4	TRBD1	TGTGCCACCAGTGATTACGGGACAGGGCCCCAAAAACTGTTTTTT	CATSDYGTGPQKLFF
13	TRBV7-9	once	TRBJ1-1	NA	TGTGCCAGCAGCTTAGGCGGGGCGACCGAAGCTTTCTTT	CASSLGGATEAFF
14	TRBV10-1	NA	TRBJ2-1	TRBD2	TGCGCCAGCAGCGGGAGCGGGAGGGCCGGTGAGCAGTTCTTC	CASSGSGRAGEQFF
14	TRBV2	NA	TRBJ2-2	NA	TGTGCCAGCGTTTTGTCTAGCAACACCGGGGAGCTGTTTTTT	CASVLSSNTGELFF
16	TRBV1	NA	TRBJ2-7	NA	TGCACCAGCAGCGACCTGACTAGCGCCTTCTCCTACGAGCAGTACTTC	CTSSDLTSAFSYEQYF
13	TRBV27	NA	TRBJ2-7	TRBD1	TGTGCCAGCAGCGACAGGGCCCCCTACGAGCAGTACTTC	CASSDRAPYEQYF
14	TRBV4-3	NA	TRBJ1-1	TRBD1	TGCGCCAGCAGCCGTAACAGGGGGAACACTGAAGCTTTCTTT	CASSRNRGNTEAFF
14	TRBV14	once	TRBJ1-2	NA	TGTGCCAGCAGCCCCGGACAGACCTTCTATGGCTACACCTTC	CASSPGQTFYGYTF
15	TRBV30	NA	TRBJ2-2	TRBD1	TGTGCCTGGAGTTTGAACAGGGGAGCCACCGGGGAGCTGTTTTTT	CAWSLNRGATGELFF
16	TRBV19	NA	TRBJ2-5	TRBD2	TGTGCCAGCCAACAAGGGGCTAGCGGTATCCAAGAGACCCAGTACTTC	CASQQGASGIQETQYF
18	TRBV11-3	NA	TRBJ2-3	TRBD2	TGTGCCAGCAGCTTAGATGGGGGAGCTAGCGGGACTACAGATACGCAGTATTTT	CASSLDGGASGTTDTQYF
12	TRBV28	NA	TRBJ2-7	NA	TGTGCCAGCAGTTTATACTACTACGAGCAGTACTTC	CASSLYYYEQYF
17	TRBV7-2	NA	TRBJ2-2	TRBD1	TGTGCCAGCAGCCTCCACGCGGGACAGGGGAACACCGGGGAGCTGTTTTTT	CASSLHAGQGNTGELFF
15	TRBV6-6	NA	TRBJ2-5	NA	TGTGCCAGCAGTTCCCCGGCGGGGATCCAAGAGACCCAGTACTTC	CASSSPAGIQETQYF
16	TRBV15	few	TRBJ2-1	NA	TGTGCCACCAGCAGAGATACTACTAGCTCCTACAATGAGCAGTTCTTC	CATSRDTTSSYNEQFF
16	TRBV7-2	NA	TRBJ2-2	TRBD2	TGTGCCAGCAGCTTAGTAAGGGGCGGGAGTTCCGGGGAGCTGTTTTTT	CASSLVRGGSSGELFF
15	TRBV18	NA	TRBJ2-1	TRBD1	TGTGCCAGCTCATGGGGACAGGGGAAAATAAATGAGCAGTTCTTC	CASSWGQGKINEQFF
14	TRBV6-2/TRBV6-3	NA	TRBJ2-4	TRBD1	TGTGCCAGCAGTCCGCTTAGGGGGCTCAGCATTCAGTACTTC	CASSPLRGLSIQYF
13	TRBV10-2	NA	TRBJ2-5	TRBD2	TGCGCCACTGGACTAGCGGGAAAAGAGACCCAGTACTTC	CATGLAGKETQYF
16	TRBV19	NA	TRBJ2-1	TRBD1	TGTGCCAGTACCAAGAGCGGGACAGGGGTTTGGAATGAGCAGTTCTTC	CASTKSGTGVWNEQFF
17	TRBV27	NA	TRBJ2-7	TRBD2	TGTGCCAGCAGTTTAGAGAGCGGGAGGCCTAGCTCCTACGAGCAGTACTTC	CASSLESGRPSSYEQYF
12	TRBV28	NA	TRBJ2-7	NA	TGTGCCAGCAGCTCCCCTCTCGGCGAGCAGTACTTC	CASSSPLGEQYF
17	TRBV3-1/TRBV3-2	NA	TRBJ2-2	TRBD2	TGTGCCAGCAGCCAAGCGGGTAGCGGGAAAGTTGGCGGGGAGCTGTTTTTT	CASSQAGSGKVGGELFF
14	TRBV19	few	TRBJ1-1	NA	TGTGCCAGTAGTCAAGACAGTCTTGGGGCTGAAGCTTTCTTT	CASSQDSLGAEAFF
14	TRBV4-3	few	TRBJ1-5	NA	TGCGCCAGCAGCCAAGATGGAGGAGAACAGCCCCAGCATTTT	CASSQDGGEQPQHF
14	TRBV28	NA	TRBJ2-7	NA	TGTGCCAGCAGTTTCGGGGTATCGGGCTACGAGCAGTACTTC	CASSFGVSGYEQYF
16	TRBV24-1	NA	TRBJ2-3	TRBD2	TGTGCCACCAGTGAAGGGAGCGGGATCAATCCAGATACGCAGTATTTT	CATSEGSGINPDTQYF
15	TRBV9	NA	TRBJ2-5	TRBD2	TGTGCCAGCAGCGTAGGGGCGGGGGGCGCCGAGACCCAGTACTTC	CASSVGAGGAETQYF
15	TRBV19	NA	TRBJ1-2	TRBD1	TGTGCCAGTAGTTCGCCCGGGACAGGGGACTATGGCTACACCTTC	CASSSPGTGDYGYTF